The present TCR beta chain was sequenced within a study of radiation and T cells in renal cell carcinoma. The study, taken as a whole, reports: Top tumor clonotypes rose in blood 2 weeks post-radiation, then contracted.

The J segment lost 4 bases and the V segment lost 5 bases, leaving 12 bases of the junction unmatched. The CDR3 covers 17 residues. Germline CDR1 reads LGHNA; CDR2 reads YSLEER. Stated time point: baseline pretreatment blood. Treatment given: 15 Gy SBRT to primary tumor, nephrectomy 4 weeks later. Radiation-treated patients gave blood at baseline, week 2 and week 4. Clear cell pathology was present in this patient's renal cell carcinoma. For this clone: As yet, its antigen is unknown.

Generated by immunoSEQ multiplex PCR, the TCRdb table keeps only in-frame clones and is missing some. The table has tens of thousands of clones, about 80% seen once. This chain joins TRBV4-3 and TRBJ2-2, with 8 positions matching TRBD2. Sample: blood, taken from a patient whose treatment included radiotherapy and nephrectomy. The source is a man aged 55 to 69 with renal cell carcinoma. CDR3 in amino acids: CASSKGLSAGGTGELFF. CDR3 nucleotides: TGCGCCAGCAGCAAGGGTTTATCGGCGGGAGGCACCGGGGAGCTGTTTTTT.